The 12 T cell receptor beta chains below come from one sample, sequenced in a study of T-cell memory formation after mild COVID-19. Using its own MiXCR run on the 5' RACE reads, TCRdb lists one record per CDR3 protein. The sample includes hundreds of thousands of distinct CDR3 sequences, about 16% seen only once; the top ten take roughly 24%. The sequenced sample consisted of PBMCs or a T cell subset sorted from them (not recorded which). The receptors stem from a man between 18 and 35 years old who had mild COVID-19 (a few samples of this study predate the infection). Cell type and time point are not known.

This chain links TRBV20-1 with TRBJ2-1; D gene unclear. The CDR3 totals 14 residues. The V and J ends lost 1 base and 6 bases respectively, with 13 bases between them. CDR1 is DFQATT, CDR2 SNEGSKA, per germline (reference sequence). CDR3 in amino acids: CSARGTGAGNEQFF. CDR3 sequence (DNA): TGCAGTGCTAGAGGGACGGGCGCCGGCAATGAGCAGTTCTTC.

This clonotype showed up just a few times. The chain joins TRBV19 to TRBJ2-1; D perhaps matches TRBD2 (7 bases). V was pared by 3 bases and J by 7 bases, with 16 bases between. The V gene's germline CDR1 is LNHDA and CDR2 SQIVND (reference sequence). CDR3 size: 15 residues. The CDR3 loop reads CASSMWGGPLNEQFF. The CDR3 DNA follows: TGTGCCAGTAGTATGTGGGGGGGGCCCTTAAATGAGCAGTTCTTC.

As DNA, the CDR3 is TGTGCCAGCAGCTTAAATGGCCGTGGGGGGTATGGCTACACCTTC. It specifies CASSLNGRGGYGYTF. The chain couples TRBV7-3 to TRBJ1-2, with D tentatively TRBD1 (5 bases). The CDR3 has 15 residues. The germline CDR1 and CDR2 sequences are SGHTA and FQGTGA. Trimming pared 1 base from V and 5 bases from J, leaving 14 bases between.

This clonotype was counted at least ten times. The chain combines TRBV4-1 with TRBJ2-1, with D perhaps being TRBD1 or TRBD2 (5 bases each). V dropped 1 base and J dropped 5 bases, with 12 bases sitting between them. Per the germline V gene, CDR1 is MGHRA and CDR2 is YSYEKL. CDR3 length: 15 residues. In nucleotides, the CDR3 is TGCGCCAGCAGCCAAGTTGGGGGACCGAACAATGAGCAGTTCTTC. Its translation: CASSQVGGPNNEQFF.

This clonotype has just a few counts. This chain connects TRBV4-2 to TRBJ1-3; D unclear. V dropped 2 bases and J dropped 7 bases, with 18 bases sitting between them. Germline V gene data show CDR1 as LGHNA and CDR2 as YNFKEQ. The CDR3 contains 16 residues. As DNA, the CDR3 is TGTGCCAGCAGCCAACACCGGGGAGGGTTGGGGAACACCATATATTTT. Its protein is CASSQHRGGLGNTIYF.

V and J are TRBV4-1 and TRBJ2-2; weak D call: TRBD2 (5 bases). The CDR3 has 16 residues. V dropped 0 bases and J dropped 0 bases, with 8 bases sitting between them. Germline CDR1 reads MGHRA; CDR2 reads YSYEKL. The CDR3, as DNA: TGCGCCAGCAGCCAAGAAGTAGCGACGAACACCGGGGAGCTGTTTTTT. Translation: CASSQEVATNTGELFF.

A few counts support this clonotype. The CDR3 protein is CASSQGFWYEQYF. The CDR3 nucleotides are TGTGCCAGCAGCCAGGGTTTCTGGTACGAGCAGTACTTC. The chain joins TRBV5-6 to TRBJ2-7; D may be TRBD1 (5 bases). CDR1 and CDR2 (germline): SGHDT, YYEEEE. V was cut by 4 bases and J by 4 bases, with 12 bases left in between. The CDR3 is 13 residues long.

This clonotype was counted a few times. This rearrangement joins TRBV20-1 to TRBJ1-6; D is undetermined. The CDR3 contains 15 residues. Trimming stripped 8 bases from V and 0 bases from J, with 14 bases between. Germline assignment: CDR1 DFQATT and CDR2 SNEGSKA (reference sequence). The CDR3, as DNA: TGCAGTCCCGCCAGAGCTAGCTCCTATAATTCACCCCTCCACTTT. Protein product: CSPARASSYNSPLHF.

The gene calls are TRBV28 and TRBJ1-4, with D maybe TRBD1 (5 bases). V gave up 2 bases and J gave up 7 bases, with 14 bases separating them. The CDR3 runs 15 residues. The germline V gene has CDR1 MDHEN and CDR2 SYDVKM. CDR3 residues: CASSLIRDPAEKLFF. CDR3 nucleotide sequence: TGTGCCAGCAGTTTAATCCGGGACCCCGCTGAAAAACTGTTTTTT.

The rearrangement uses TRBV6-2 or TRBV6-3 and TRBJ2-7; perhaps TRBD2 as D (6 bases). Germline V gene sequence: CDR1 MNHEY, CDR2 SVGEGT. Trimming left V 2 bases short and J 4 bases short, with 9 bases between. The CDR3 length is 13 residues. The CDR3 loop reads CASSYRRGYEQYV. The CDR3 DNA sequence: TGTGCCAGCAGTTACCGACGGGGGTACGAGCAGTACGTC.

A few counts support this clonotype. The rearrangement joins TRBV19 to TRBJ1-2; TRBD1 matches at 7 bases. The CDR3 runs 14 residues. Per the germline V gene, CDR1 is LNHDA and CDR2 is SQIVND (reference sequence). V lost 8 bases, J lost 1 base, and 7 bases stayed unmatched. In DNA form, the CDR3 reads TGTGCCAGTGACACCGGGACAGTTAACTATGGCTACACCTTC. Its translation: CASDTGTVNYGYTF.

This clonotype showed up just a few times. The chain combines TRBV21-1 with TRBJ2-7. TRBV21-1 is marked as a pseudogene. The CDR3 extends over 15 amino acids. CDR3 in amino acids: CASSKDPRGSYEQYF. CDR3 DNA: TGTGCCAGCAGCAAAGATCCCAGGGGCTCCTACGAGCAGTACTTC.